Listed here is a single TCR beta chain. A duration under 3 months, NOSPECS ≥4, CAS ≥3 and moderate-to-severe activity characterized the donors with ophthalmopathy. These data are taken from a study of Graves' ophthalmopathy and Graves' hyperthyroidism. Using RNA transcripts, the TCR beta CDR3 regions were amplified. First-round RT-PCR relied on HTBI primers, and a second-round multiplex PCR came next. One entry per CDR3 protein, called by TCRdb with MiXCR from the multiplex PCR reads. The table lists about 170,000 distinct CDR3 sequences, approximately 40% of them singletons. The CDR3 length is 15 residues. The V end was cut by 4 bases, the J end by 6 bases, with 18 bases between. Germline CDR1 reads MNHEY; CDR2 reads SMNVEV (reference sequence).

The TCR sequence derives from a woman in her forties with Graves' ophthalmopathy. Specimen: peripheral blood. V is TRBV27 and J is TRBJ1-2; possible D gene TRBD1, 6 bases. The DNA of the CDR3 is TGTGCCAGCAGTTCAAGGGGGAGAAGGGTCGATGGCTACACCTTC. This translates into CASSSRGRRVDGYTF.